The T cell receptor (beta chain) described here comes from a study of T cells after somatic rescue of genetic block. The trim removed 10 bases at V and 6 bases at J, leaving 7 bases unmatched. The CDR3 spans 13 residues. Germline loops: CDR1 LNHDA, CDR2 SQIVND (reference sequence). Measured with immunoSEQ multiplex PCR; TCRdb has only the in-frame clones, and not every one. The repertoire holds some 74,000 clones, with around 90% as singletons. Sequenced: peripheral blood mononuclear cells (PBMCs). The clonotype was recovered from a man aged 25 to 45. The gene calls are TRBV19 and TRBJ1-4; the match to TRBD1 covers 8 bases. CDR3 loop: CATRGRNDEKLFF. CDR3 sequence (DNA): TGTGCCACCAGGGGGCGGAATGATGAAAAACTGTTTTTT.